The present T cell receptor (beta chain) was sequenced within a study of OX40 agonist ivuxolimab in advanced cancers. Study-level information: Enrollees could have had prior anti-PD-1, anti-PD-L1 or anti-CTLA-4 therapy, which about 40% had received. Partial responses occurred in Three dose-escalation patients, one with hepatocellular carcinoma and two with cutaneous melanoma.

The cohort excluded patients with autoimmune disease history or systemic immunosuppression. Clones were sequenced by immunoSEQ multiplex PCR, and TCRdb holds only the in-frame ones, with some missing. Found here are 60,000 to 70,000 clones, 75% to 90% of them singletons; the top ten hold over 1%. After removal of 6 bases from V and 9 bases from J, the junction contained 11 bases not matched to a gene. The germline V gene has CDR1 SNHLY and CDR2 FYNNEI. CDR3 length: 14 amino acids. This clone was counted only a few times. This TCR came from an adult with an advanced solid tumor such as melanoma, head and neck, liver or kidney cancer. The chain employs TRBV2 and TRBJ2-7; TRBD1 aligns across 10 bases. The sequencing here drew on CD4+ or CD8+ T cells sorted from blood, taken in a trial of the OX40 agonist ivuxolimab. CDR3 DNA: TGTGCCAGCAGGGAGGGACAGGGGCTGGGGGGGCAGTACTTC. Its protein product is CASREGQGLGGQYF.